This record concerns one T cell receptor beta chain sequence. Its cognate antigen has yet to be identified. No per-base quality is available; no much larger clone lies one base away. This sample stems from a study of T-cell reconstitution after alpha-beta-depleted transplantation in children (dated by TCRdb to 2016 to 2017). With regard to the full study: Using TCR repertoire profiling, the study followed T-cell immune reconstitution in a quantitative way in children after TCRalphabeta/CD19-depleted allogeneic hematopoietic cell transplantation.

V is trimmed back by 1 base and J by 7 bases, and the junction contains 5 bases that no gene match accounts for. There are 14 amino acids in the CDR3, from cysteine to phenylalanine inclusive. The retained sequence is limited to the CDR3, 42 bases, with the frame set at the first base. Based on the germline V gene, the CDR1 and CDR2 sequences are SGDLS and YYNGEE. The library came from PCR. Sequencing instrument: Illumina HiSeq 2500. TCR library preparation used molecular barcoding, with unique molecular identifiers applied to normalize quantification of the TCRbeta repertoire. The public reads were run again by TCRdb, first through fastp at Q25 and then through MiXCR, and only productive beta chains were kept. Under each unique CDR3 protein, matching rows form one entry showing the most common genes and DNA. This sample lists some 490,000 distinct CDR3 sequences; under 15% were detected once. Around 6.1% of the sample comes from the top ten.

The specimen was PBMCs from the stem cell graft donor, collected from the stem cell graft. The V gene is TRBV9 and the J gene is TRBJ2-1, with 7 bases in between that match TRBD1. This sequence originates from a human donor who donated a stem cell graft to a child with combined immunodeficiency. The bases read TGTGCCAGCAGCGTACCAGGGGGATCGAATGAGCAGTTCTTC. Translated, it reads CASSVPGGSNEQFF.